These T cell receptor beta chains were read from a single sample in a study of blood T cell repertoires in COVID-19. Assay used: immunoSEQ multiplex PCR; TCRdb lists only in-frame clones, some missing. The repertoire holds about 55,000 clones, with 86% as singletons. Sequenced: peripheral blood. Receptors were obtained from a woman aged 80 or over with acute or convalescent COVID-19. The CDR3 runs from the conserved cysteine through the conserved F or W. Each record gives: CDR3 protein, CDR3 DNA, D gene, clone size, V gene, J gene. A D gene is named only where the DNA matches it firmly. Some rows have no size entry. The others give once, few or many, or a class for an expanded clone.

CASSLRQGGTQYF	TGCGCCAGCAGCTTGAGGCAGGGCGGGACCCAGTACTTC	.	once	TRBV5-1	TRBJ2-5
CASSLGGPGQGNSPLHF	TGTGCCAGCAGCTTAGGAGGTCCTGGACAGGGAAATTCACCCCTCCACTTT	TRBD1	.	TRBV7-3	TRBJ1-6
CTSRTRTQYF	TGCACCAGTAGGACTAGGACGCAGTATTTT	.	.	TRBV1	TRBJ2-3
CASSATGVNRGETQYF	TGTGCCAGCAGCGCCACAGGGGTTAACAGGGGAGAGACCCAGTACTTC	TRBD1	.	TRBV5-6	TRBJ2-5
CASSEYRATNEKLFF	TGTGCCAGTAGTGAATACAGGGCAACTAATGAAAAACTGTTTTTT	.	.	TRBV19	TRBJ1-4
CASTESGHSNQPQHF	TGTGCCAGCACCGAGTCAGGGCATAGCAATCAGCCCCAGCATTTT	.	few	TRBV6-5	TRBJ1-5
CASSPGASGKTQYF	TGTGCTAGCAGCCCAGGGGCTAGCGGTAAGACCCAGTACTTC	.	.	TRBV7-7	TRBJ2-5
CATSRDWRTGLIEKLFF	TGTGCCACCAGCAGAGATTGGCGCACAGGGTTGATTGAAAAACTGTTTTTT	.	.	TRBV15	TRBJ1-4
CASREVGSGTGELFF	TGTGCCAGCAGGGAGGTCGGGAGCGGGACCGGGGAGCTGTTTTTT	.	.	TRBV6-5	TRBJ2-2
CASSLTGTKPQHF	TGTGCCAGCAGCTTAACGGGAACGAAGCCCCAGCATTTT	.	.	TRBV7-8	TRBJ1-5
CASSRTRGPETQYF	TGCGCCAGCAGCCGAACTAGAGGCCCCGAGACCCAGTACTTC	.	.	TRBV5-1	TRBJ2-5
CASSVGGSGGLETQYF	TGTGCCAGCAGCGTAGGCGGTAGCGGGGGTTTAGAGACCCAGTACTTC	TRBD2	.	TRBV9	TRBJ2-5
CASGLERGGQPQHF	TGTGCTAGTGGTTTGGAAAGGGGCGGTCAGCCCCAGCATTTT	.	.	TRBV12-5	TRBJ1-5
CASSQSPGNSPLHF	TGTGCCAGCAGCCAAAGCCCAGGGAATTCACCCCTCCACTTT	.	.	TRBV3-1/TRBV3-2	TRBJ1-6
CASSPTSWGEQFF	TGTGCCAGCAGCCCCACTAGCTGGGGTGAGCAGTTCTTC	.	.	TRBV11-3	TRBJ2-1
CASSFSGSYEQYF	TGTGCCAGCAGTTTCTCAGGGTCCTACGAGCAGTACTTC	.	.	TRBV12-3/TRBV12-4	TRBJ2-7
CASSPAGNSNQPQHF	TGTGCCAGTAGTCCCGCGGGGAATAGCAATCAGCCCCAGCATTTT	.	.	TRBV19	TRBJ1-5
CASSPPQGLGYGYTF	TGTGCCAGCTCACCACCACAGGGTCTTGGCTATGGCTACACCTTC	.	.	TRBV18	TRBJ1-2
CASSLVARRDTGELFF	TGTGCCAGCAGCTTGGTCGCCAGGCGAGACACCGGGGAGCTGTTTTTT	.	once	TRBV5-4	TRBJ2-2
CASSMQGARPYEQYF	TGTGCCAGTAGTATGCAGGGGGCGCGACCCTACGAGCAGTACTTC	TRBD1	.	TRBV19	TRBJ2-7
CASSPSPARGIQYF	TGTGCCAGCAGTCCTTCACCGGCCAGAGGGATTCAGTACTTC	.	.	TRBV28	TRBJ2-4
CASSQPGTGNEKLFF	TGTGCCAGCAGCCAACCCGGGACAGGGAATGAAAAACTGTTTTTT	TRBD1	.	TRBV3-1/TRBV3-2	TRBJ1-4